This entry is about one T cell receptor (beta chain). Its antigen is unknown. The data were taken from a study of cytomegalovirus exposure and HLA in healthy donors. Study conclusions and caveats: The study had only CMV serostatus as immune exposure information. Roughly 170 TCR beta chains were listed as cytomegalovirus-associated.

60 Vbeta and 13 Jbeta primers were used in PCR. Profiled with immunoSEQ multiplex PCR; TCRdb holds only in-frame clones, not every one. The profile shows about 150,000 clones, 80% of them singletons. J lost 4 bases, V lost 3 bases, and 6 bases had no gene match. Germline V lookup: CDR1 SGHRS, CDR2 YFSETQ. CDR3 length: 15 residues. The sequenced material came from PBMCs. This sequence joins TRBV5-1 and TRBJ1-1, with TRBD1 matching 10 bases. The source of this sequence is a man aged 30-40 years in good health and CMV-seropositive. The CDR3 loop is CASSSEWTGGTEAFF. The CDR3 nucleotides read TGCGCCAGCAGCTCGGAGTGGACAGGGGGCACTGAAGCTTTCTTT.